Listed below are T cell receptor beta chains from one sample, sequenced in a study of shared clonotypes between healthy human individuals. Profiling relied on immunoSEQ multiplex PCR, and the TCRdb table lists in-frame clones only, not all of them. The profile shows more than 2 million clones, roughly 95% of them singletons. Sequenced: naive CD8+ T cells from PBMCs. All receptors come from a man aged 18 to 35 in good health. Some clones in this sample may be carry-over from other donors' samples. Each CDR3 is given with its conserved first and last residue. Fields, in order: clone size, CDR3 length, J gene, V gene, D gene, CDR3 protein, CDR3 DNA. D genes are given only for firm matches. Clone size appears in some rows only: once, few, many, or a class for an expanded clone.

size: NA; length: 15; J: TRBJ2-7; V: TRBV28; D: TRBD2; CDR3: CASSLPSTGGREQYF; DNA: TGTGCCAGCAGTCTGCCTTCGACGGGGGGGAGGGAGCAGTACTTC
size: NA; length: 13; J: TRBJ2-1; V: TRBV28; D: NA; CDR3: CASSLTENNEQFF; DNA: TGTGCCAGCAGCCTTACAGAGAACAATGAGCAGTTCTTC
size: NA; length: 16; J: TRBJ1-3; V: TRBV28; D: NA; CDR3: CASSLGPDLSGNTIYF; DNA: TGTGCCAGCAGTCTGGGACCGGACCTCTCTGGAAACACCATATATTTT
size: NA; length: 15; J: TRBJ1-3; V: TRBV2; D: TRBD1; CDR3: CASSENRGTGNTIYF; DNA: TGTGCCAGCAGTGAAAACAGGGGGACTGGAAACACCATATATTTT
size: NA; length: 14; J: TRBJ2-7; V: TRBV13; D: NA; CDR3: CASSSRDISYEQYF; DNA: TGTGCCAGCAGCAGCCGGGACATCAGCTACGAGCAGTACTTC
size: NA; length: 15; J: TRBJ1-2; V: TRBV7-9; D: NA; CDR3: CASSPIGGPSYGYTF; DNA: TGTGCCAGCAGTCCTATTGGGGGCCCCAGCTATGGCTACACCTTC
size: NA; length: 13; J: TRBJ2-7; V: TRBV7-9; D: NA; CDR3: CASRGRNSYEQYF; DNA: TGTGCCAGCAGGGGACGTAACTCCTACGAGCAGTACTTC
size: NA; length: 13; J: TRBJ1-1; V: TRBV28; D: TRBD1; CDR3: CASLQGRNTEAFF; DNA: TGTGCCAGCCTACAGGGGCGGAACACTGAAGCTTTCTTT
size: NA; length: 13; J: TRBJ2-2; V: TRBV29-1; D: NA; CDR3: CSVEVGNTGELFF; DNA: TGCAGCGTTGAAGTCGGGAACACCGGGGAGCTGTTTTTT
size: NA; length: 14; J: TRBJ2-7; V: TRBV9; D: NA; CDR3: CASSVTRTPYEQYF; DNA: TGTGCCAGCAGCGTAACTAGGACGCCCTACGAGCAGTACTTC
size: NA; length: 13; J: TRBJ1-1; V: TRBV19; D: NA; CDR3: CASSAGSRTEAFF; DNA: TGTGCCAGTAGCGCAGGGTCTAGGACTGAAGCTTTCTTT
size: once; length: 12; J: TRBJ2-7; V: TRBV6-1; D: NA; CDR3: CASSQGLHEQYF; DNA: TGTGCCAGCAGTCAGGGGCTACACGAGCAGTACTTC
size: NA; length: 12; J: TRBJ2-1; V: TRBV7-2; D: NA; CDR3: CASSPPSREQFF; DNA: TGTGCCAGCAGCCCCCCGTCTCGTGAGCAGTTCTTC
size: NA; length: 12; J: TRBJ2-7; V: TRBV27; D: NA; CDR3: CASSPQPYRQYF; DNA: TGTGCCAGCAGTCCCCAACCATACAGGCAGTACTTC
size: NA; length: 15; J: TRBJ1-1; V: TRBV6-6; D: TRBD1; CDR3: CASSRSTGQGTEAFF; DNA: TGTGCCAGCAGTCGCTCTACGGGACAGGGGACTGAAGCTTTCTTT
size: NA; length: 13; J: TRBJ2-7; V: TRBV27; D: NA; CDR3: CASRSRMVPEQYF; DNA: TGTGCCAGCAGATCTAGAATGGTGCCCGAGCAGTACTTC
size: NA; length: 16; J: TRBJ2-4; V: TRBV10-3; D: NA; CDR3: CAISESGQGTKNIQYF; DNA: TGTGCCATCAGTGAGTCTGGGCAGGGGACCAAAAACATTCAGTACTTC
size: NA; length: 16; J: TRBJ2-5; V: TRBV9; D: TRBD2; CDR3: CASSPEREALGETQYF; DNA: TGTGCCAGCAGCCCAGAGCGGGAGGCCCTGGGGGAGACCCAGTACTTC
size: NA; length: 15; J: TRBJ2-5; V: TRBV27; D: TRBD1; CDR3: CASSLRSPGGETQYF; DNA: TGTGCCAGCAGTTTAAGGTCGCCAGGGGGAGAGACCCAGTACTTC
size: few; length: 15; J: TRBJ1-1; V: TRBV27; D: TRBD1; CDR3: CASSSPPGGRTEAFF; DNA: TGTGCCAGCAGTTCCCCCCCAGGGGGCAGGACTGAAGCTTTCTTT
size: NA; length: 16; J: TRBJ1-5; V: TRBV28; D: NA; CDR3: CASRFDRGVSNQPQHF; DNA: TGTGCCAGCAGGTTTGATCGGGGCGTTAGCAATCAGCCCCAGCATTTT
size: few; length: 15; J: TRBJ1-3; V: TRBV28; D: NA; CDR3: CASSVGTSSGNTIYF; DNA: TGTGCCAGCAGCGTCGGGACGTCCTCTGGAAACACCATATATTTT
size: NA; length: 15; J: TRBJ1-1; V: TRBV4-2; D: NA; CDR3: CASSPYRGPGTEAFF; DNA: TGTGCCAGCAGCCCGTATCGGGGCCCGGGCACTGAAGCTTTCTTT
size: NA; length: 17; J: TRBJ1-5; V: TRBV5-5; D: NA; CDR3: CASSLTANYYSNQPQHF; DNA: TGTGCCAGCAGCTTGACAGCCAATTATTATAGCAATCAGCCCCAGCATTTT
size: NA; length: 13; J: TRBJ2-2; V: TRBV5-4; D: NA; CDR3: CAGGAGSTGELFF; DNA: TGTGCCGGTGGGGCCGGGAGCACCGGGGAGCTGTTTTTT
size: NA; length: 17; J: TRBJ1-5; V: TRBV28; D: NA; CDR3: CASSLYDSGEWSQPQHF; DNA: TGTGCCAGCAGTTTATATGATTCCGGCGAGTGGAGTCAGCCCCAGCATTTT
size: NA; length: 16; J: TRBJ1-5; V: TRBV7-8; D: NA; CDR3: CASSLDGAGPNQPQHF; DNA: TGTGCCAGCAGCTTAGATGGGGCCGGCCCCAATCAGCCCCAGCATTTT
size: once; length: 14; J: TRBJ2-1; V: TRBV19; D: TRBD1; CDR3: CASSIRGSYNEQFF; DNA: TGTGCCAGTAGTATCAGGGGGTCCTACAATGAGCAGTTCTTC
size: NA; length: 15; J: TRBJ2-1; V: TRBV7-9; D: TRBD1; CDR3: CASSHPGQGKLGQFF; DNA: TGTGCCAGCAGCCATCCGGGACAGGGTAAATTGGGGCAGTTCTTC
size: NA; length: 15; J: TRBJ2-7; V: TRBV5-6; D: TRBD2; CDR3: CASSLPGTSGYEQYF; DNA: TGTGCCAGCAGCTTGCCCGGGACTAGCGGCTACGAGCAGTACTTC
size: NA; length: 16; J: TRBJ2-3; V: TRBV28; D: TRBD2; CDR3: CASSSPREASTDTQYF; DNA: TGTGCCAGCAGTTCTCCCCGGGAGGCTAGCACAGATACGCAGTATTTT
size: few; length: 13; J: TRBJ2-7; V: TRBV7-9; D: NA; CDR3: CASSLPTEYEQYF; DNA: TGTGCCAGCAGCCTACCGACAGAGTACGAGCAGTACTTC
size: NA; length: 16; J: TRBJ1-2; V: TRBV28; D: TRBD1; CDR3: CASSTYRGPLRYGYTF; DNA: TGTGCCAGCAGTACATACAGGGGCCCCTTGAGGTATGGCTACACCTTC
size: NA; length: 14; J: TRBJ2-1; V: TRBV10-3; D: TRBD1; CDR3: CAISERQGRDEQFF; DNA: TGTGCCATCAGTGAGAGACAGGGTCGCGATGAGCAGTTCTTC
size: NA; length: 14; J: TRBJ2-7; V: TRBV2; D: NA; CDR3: CARKGQKSSYEQYF; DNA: TGTGCCCGTAAAGGGCAGAAATCCTCCTACGAGCAGTACTTC
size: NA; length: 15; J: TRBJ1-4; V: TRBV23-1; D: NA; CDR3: CASSQSSGTCEKLFF; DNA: TGCGCCAGCAGTCAATCCTCGGGGACCTGTGAAAAACTGTTTTTT
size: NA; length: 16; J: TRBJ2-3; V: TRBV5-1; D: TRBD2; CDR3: CASSLHPGTISDTQYF; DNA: TGCGCCAGCAGCCTCCATCCCGGGACTATTTCGGATACGCAGTATTTT
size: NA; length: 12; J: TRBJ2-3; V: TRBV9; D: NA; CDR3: CASSVAGDTQYF; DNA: TGTGCCAGCAGCGTAGCTGGGGATACGCAGTATTTT
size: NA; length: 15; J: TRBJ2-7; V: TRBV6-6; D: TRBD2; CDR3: CASSQGLASSYEQYF; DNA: TGTGCCAGCAGCCAGGGACTAGCGAGCTCCTACGAGCAGTACTTC
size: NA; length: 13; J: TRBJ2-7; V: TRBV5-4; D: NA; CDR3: CASSFPDSYEQYF; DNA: TGTGCCAGCAGCTTCCCGGACAGCTACGAGCAGTACTTC
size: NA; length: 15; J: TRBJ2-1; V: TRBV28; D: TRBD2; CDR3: CASSFASGNNNEQFF; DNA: TGTGCCAGCAGTTTCGCTAGCGGGAACAACAATGAGCAGTTCTTC
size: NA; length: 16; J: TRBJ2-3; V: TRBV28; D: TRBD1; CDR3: CASSLVRDRAADTQYF; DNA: TGTGCCAGCAGTCTCGTACGGGACAGGGCTGCAGATACGCAGTATTTT
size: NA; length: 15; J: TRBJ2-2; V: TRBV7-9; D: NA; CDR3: CASSPTTAHTGELFF; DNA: TGTGCCAGCAGTCCAACTACCGCCCACACCGGGGAGCTGTTTTTT
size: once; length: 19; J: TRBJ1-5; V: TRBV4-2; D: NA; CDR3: CASSQDPGPRDHSNQPQHF; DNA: TGTGCCAGCAGCCAAGACCCGGGGCCGAGGGACCATAGCAATCAGCCCCAGCATTTT
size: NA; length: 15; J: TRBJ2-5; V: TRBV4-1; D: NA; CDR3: CASSQRSEGAETQYF; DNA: TGCGCCAGCAGCCAAAGGAGCGAGGGCGCGGAGACCCAGTACTTC
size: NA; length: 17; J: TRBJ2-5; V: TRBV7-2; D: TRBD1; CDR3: CASSLNLRETGRETQYF; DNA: TGTGCCAGCAGCCTAAACCTCCGTGAGACAGGGCGAGAGACCCAGTACTTC
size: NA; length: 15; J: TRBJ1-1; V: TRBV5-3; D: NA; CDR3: CASRRSLGRNTEAFF; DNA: TGTGCAAGCAGAAGGTCTCTTGGCAGGAACACTGAAGCTTTCTTT
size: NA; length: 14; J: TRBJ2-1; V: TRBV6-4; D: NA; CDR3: CASKRSSGYNEQFF; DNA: TGTGCCAGCAAACGATCGTCGGGTTACAATGAGCAGTTCTTC
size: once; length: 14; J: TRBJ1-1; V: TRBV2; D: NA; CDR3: CASSTGAVNTEAFF; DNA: TGTGCCAGCAGTACCGGTGCGGTGAACACTGAAGCTTTCTTT
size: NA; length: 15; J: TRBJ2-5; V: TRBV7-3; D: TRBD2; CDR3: CASSRTSGNQETQYF; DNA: TGTGCCAGCAGCCGGACTAGCGGGAATCAAGAGACCCAGTACTTC
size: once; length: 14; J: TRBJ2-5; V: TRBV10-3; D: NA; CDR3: CAISERQYQETQYF; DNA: TGTGCCATCAGTGAGCGACAGTACCAAGAGACCCAGTACTTC
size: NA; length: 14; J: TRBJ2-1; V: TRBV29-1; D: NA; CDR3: CSVVSALSYNEQFF; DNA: TGCAGCGTTGTATCGGCCCTCTCCTACAATGAGCAGTTCTTC
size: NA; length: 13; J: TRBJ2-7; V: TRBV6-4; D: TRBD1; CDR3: CATTGGPRVEQYF; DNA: TGTGCCACTACAGGGGGACCTAGGGTCGAGCAGTACTTC
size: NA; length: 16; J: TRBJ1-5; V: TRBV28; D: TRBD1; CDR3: CASSLLGQERNQPQHF; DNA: TGTGCCAGCAGCCTCCTGGGACAGGAGAGGAATCAGCCCCAGCATTTT
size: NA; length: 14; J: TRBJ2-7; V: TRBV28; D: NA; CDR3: CASSPGTAIHEQYF; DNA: TGTGCCAGCAGTCCCGGGACGGCCATACACGAGCAGTACTTC